The 18 T cell receptor beta chains below come from one sample, sequenced in a study of blood T cells in healthy people across ages. Next came a second PCR, run for 7 to 11 cycles, which used a sample-barcoded 5' primer along with a J-beta primer mix. TCRdb called the 5' RACE reads again in MiXCR, with one record for every CDR3 protein. The sample holds hundreds of thousands of distinct CDR3 sequences, under 55% seen once. The sample taken for sequencing was blood. These receptor sequences come from a man aged 55 to 70 in good health.

This clonotype was counted only a few times. The chain recombines TRBV18 with TRBJ2-1, with TRBD1 matching over 8 bases. Germline assignment: CDR1 KGHSH and CDR2 LQKENI. CDR3 length equals 15 residues. V gave up 3 bases and J gave up 8 bases; unmatched junction bases: 9. The CDR3 DNA follows: TGTGCCAGCTCACCCCCGAGTCGACAGGGGCATGAGCAGTTCTTC. Encoded protein: CASSPPSRQGHEQFF.

The chain recombines TRBV20-1 with TRBJ2-7; D remains unclear. The V gene's germline CDR1 is DFQATT and CDR2 SNEGSKA (reference sequence). The CDR3 is 15 residues long. V was cut by 0 bases and J by 6 bases, with 18 bases left in between. CDR3 protein: CSARDGSKGTGEQYF. CDR3 nucleotide sequence: TGCAGTGCTAGAGATGGTTCGAAGGGCACGGGCGAGCAGTACTTC.

This chain uses TRBV9 with TRBJ2-3, with D perhaps TRBD1 or TRBD2 (6 bases each). V was pared by 0 bases and J by 4 bases, with 9 bases between. The CDR3 loop spans 14 amino acids. Germline loops: CDR1 SGDLS, CDR2 YYNGEE. CDR3 DNA: TGTGCCAGCAGCGTAGTGGGGGGCCCAGATACGCAGTATTTT. Translation: CASSVVGGPDTQYF.

This clonotype was counted only a few times. The rearrangement links TRBV10-3 to TRBJ2-1; D not certain. V lost 3 bases, J lost 5 bases, and 11 bases lay in between. Germline V CDR1 and CDR2: ENHRY, SYGVKD. This CDR3 is built from 14 residues. The DNA of the CDR3 is TGTGCCATCAGTGAAAAACTCTTTAACAATGAGCAGTTCTTC. It codes for CAISEKLFNNEQFF.

V is TRBV7-2 and J is TRBJ2-1, with D tentatively TRBD2 (5 bases). Trimming took 5 bases from V and 5 from J, leaving 19 bases between them. Looked up from germline, CDR1 is SGHTA and CDR2 is FQGNSA. This CDR3 is built from 16 residues. This CDR3 is CASSPEVAVYNNEQFF. The CDR3 DNA reads as TGTGCCAGCAGCCCGGAGGTTGCAGTTTATAACAATGAGCAGTTCTTC.

The chain employs TRBV20-1 and TRBJ2-1, with 15 bases that match TRBD2. The CDR3 runs to 16 residues. Germline CDR1 is DFQATT and CDR2 is SNEGSKA (reference sequence). Trimming cost V 2 bases and J 7 bases; bases outside gene matches: 6. Here the CDR3 DNA reads TGCAGTGCTAGATCCCGGGGACTAGCGGGGGGTAATGAGCAGTTCTTC. Translated, it gives CSARSRGLAGGNEQFF.

This clonotype was counted at least ten times. This chain uses TRBV6-1 with TRBJ2-4; a weak D match, TRBD1 (5 bases). V lost 6 bases to trimming and J lost 14 bases, with 26 bases between them. The CDR3 is made up of 15 amino acids. Germline V gene sequence: CDR1 MNHNS, CDR2 SASEGT. The CDR3 DNA reads as TGTGCCAGCAGCAACGAGCCTCAAGGACACGGCAAAGAGTACTTC. Amino acid sequence: CASSNEPQGHGKEYF.

This clonotype showed up just a few times. The V gene is TRBV28, the J gene TRBJ2-6; D might be TRBD1 (6 bases). The CDR3 has 17 residues. CDR1 MDHEN and CDR2 SYDVKM come from the germline V gene. Trimming pared 0 bases from V and 2 bases from J, leaving 11 bases between. The CDR3 spells CASSLWDSEAGANVLTF. The CDR3 DNA is TGTGCCAGCAGTTTATGGGACAGCGAAGCTGGGGCCAACGTCCTGACTTTC.

Only a few counts were recorded for this clonotype. The V and J genes are TRBV6-5 and TRBJ2-1; D remains ambiguous. The DNA end lines up better with TRBJ2-7; the J call may be wrong. The germline V gene encodes CDR1 MNHEY and CDR2 SVGAGI. CDR3 length equals 16 residues. The CDR3 loop reads CASSYLLGASYNEQYF. The CDR3, as DNA: TGTGCCAGCAGTTACTTATTAGGAGCCTCCTACAATGAGCAGTACTTC.

This clonotype was seen repeatedly, ten times or more. The rearrangement joins TRBV29-1 to TRBJ2-5, with 7 bases aligning to TRBD1. The CDR3 has 12 residues. Trimming at V came to 6 bases and at J to 2 bases, leaving 3 bases not matched to a gene. The germline V gene encodes CDR1 SQVTM and CDR2 ANQGSEA. The CDR3 loop reads CSVDRTQETQYF. CDR3 DNA: TGCAGCGTGGACAGGACGCAAGAGACCCAGTACTTC.

The V and J genes are TRBV28 and TRBJ2-7, with a possible D match to TRBD2 (5 bases). Trimming removed 6 bases from V and 7 bases from J, with 19 bases in between. CDR1 and CDR2 from the germline V gene are MDHEN and SYDVKM. This CDR3 comprises 14 residues. CDR3 nucleotides: TGTGCCAGCAGCTATGGACTCTATCGGGATGAGCAGTACTTC. Residues: CASSYGLYRDEQYF.

The V and J genes are TRBV11-2 and TRBJ1-3, with 9 bases lining up with TRBD1. Germline CDR1 reads SGHAT; CDR2 reads FQNNGV. The CDR3 is made up of 14 amino acids. V shed 6 bases, J shed 2 bases, and the junction held 2 bases outside the gene matches. CDR3 nucleotide sequence: TGTGCCAGCAGACAGGGGGCAACTGGAAACACCATATATTTT. Translating gives CASRQGATGNTIYF.

This clonotype was recorded a few times. The V and J genes are TRBV7-2 and TRBJ2-7, with a weak D call TRBD2 (5 bases). This CDR3 spans 14 amino acids. Germline values: CDR1 SGHTA, CDR2 FQGNSA. The V end lost 5 bases, the J end lost 2 bases, and 13 bases lay between the germline ends. The CDR3 is CASSHPAGAYEQYF. The CDR3, as DNA: TGTGCCAGCAGCCACCCGGCCGGGGCCTACGAGCAGTACTTC.

This clonotype was picked up a small number of times. J is TRBJ1-5 and V is TRBV25-1; 7 nucleotides align to TRBD1. The CDR3 is 16 amino acids. Per germline, CDR1 MGHDK and CDR2 SYGVNS. J gave up 0 bases and V 0 bases, and 2 bases lay outside the gene matches. For the CDR3, the DNA is TGTGCCAGCAGTGAATATGGACAGGTTAGCAATCAGCCCCAGCATTTT. Its translation: CASSEYGQVSNQPQHF.

V usage is TRBV27 and J usage is TRBJ1-4, with D perhaps TRBD1 (5 bases). The CDR3 has 16 residues. Germline assignment: CDR1 MNHEY and CDR2 SMNVEV (reference sequence). The V end lost 8 bases, the J end lost 0 bases, and 16 bases lay between the germline ends. The CDR3 bases are TGTGCCAGCCCCTCGGGGGTAAAGGCAACTAATGAAAAACTGTTTTTT. It yields the protein CASPSGVKATNEKLFF.

The chain joins TRBV6-5 to TRBJ1-1; D is ambiguous. Germline loops: CDR1 MNHEY, CDR2 SVGAGI. The CDR3 has 13 amino acids. The V end was cut by 5 bases, the J end by 1 base, with 8 bases between. CDR3 region: CASSAAQNTEAFF. The CDR3 DNA sequence: TGTGCCAGCAGTGCAGCCCAGAACACTGAAGCTTTCTTT.

V and J are TRBV4-2 and TRBJ2-5, with 12 bases lining up with TRBD2. Germline V gives CDR1 LGHNA, CDR2 YNFKEQ. Trimming cost V 1 base and J 1 base; bases outside gene matches: 4. The CDR3 length is 17 residues. The CDR3 coding sequence is TGTGCCAGCAGCCAAGTACTAGCGGGGGGAATCCAAGAGACCCAGTACTTC. Its protein is CASSQVLAGGIQETQYF.

This clonotype was picked up a small number of times. The chain uses TRBV7-2 and TRBJ2-1; a weak D match, TRBD1 (6 bases). The CDR3 covers 14 residues. Trimming removed 2 bases from V and 4 bases from J, with 9 bases in between. The germline V gene encodes CDR1 SGHTA and CDR2 FQGNSA. The CDR3 spells CASSLQRGYNEQFF. The CDR3 DNA reads as TGTGCCAGCAGCTTACAGAGGGGGTACAATGAGCAGTTCTTC. Using reference TRBV7-2 and TRBJ2-1 for the parts outside the CDR3, the full variable domain is GAGVSQSPSNKVTEKGKDVELRCDPISGHTALYWYRQSLGQGLEFLIYFQGNSAPDKSGLPSDRFSAERTGGSVSTLTIQRTQQEDSAVYLCASSLQRGYNEQFFGPGTRLTVL.